A single count supports the clone carrying this T cell receptor (beta chain). The entry originates in a study of blood T cell repertoires in COVID-19. On the study more broadly: The cDNA or gDNA used as material had been derived from T cells, B-cell-depleted T cells, or PBMCs.

Sequencing was performed with immunoSEQ multiplex PCR; in TCRdb, only in-frame clones are kept and a portion is missing. The data show about 110,000 clones, roughly four fifths seen once. The source is a man in his 70s with acute or convalescent COVID-19. Material for sequencing was peripheral blood.

For the CDR3, the DNA is TGCGCCAGCAGCTTGGTACAGGGGTCATATGAGCAGTTCTTC. It codes for CASSLVQGSYEQFF. The chain is built from TRBV5-1 and TRBJ2-1; 7 bases line up with TRBD1. Trimming cost V 0 bases and J 8 bases; bases outside gene matches: 5. The CDR3 spans 14 residues. Germline V gene sequence: CDR1 SGHRS, CDR2 YFSETQ.